Below, one TCR beta chain is given with its context. The sort gate was single viable CD3+CD4+CD8-CD45RO+ cells for memory CD4+ T cells. CD4+ T cells were isolated by positive magnetic selection. The data belong to a study of memory CD4+ T cells and cytomegalovirus serostatus. The CDR3 covers 17 residues. V gave up 0 bases and J gave up 2 bases; unmatched junction bases: 5. CDR1 GTSNPN and CDR2 SVGIG come from the germline V gene (reference sequence). Sequencing was performed with immunoSEQ multiplex PCR; in TCRdb, only in-frame clones are kept and a portion is missing. This table holds about 59,000 clones, 80% to 90% found once.

Sequences were obtained from memory CD4+ T cells from blood. V usage is TRBV30 and J usage is TRBJ2-3; 13 nucleotides line up with TRBD2. The sequence came from an adult in good health and CMV-seronegative. CDR3 sequence: CAWSVPGLAGLTDTQYF. The CDR3 DNA reads TGTGCCTGGAGTGTACCGGGACTAGCGGGACTCACAGATACGCAGTATTTT.